One T cell receptor (beta chain) is described in this entry. RNA in amounts of about 0.5 to 1 ug was reverse transcribed with random hexamers. TCRdb independently ran MiXCR on the immunoSEQ multiplex PCR reads; one entry per CDR3 protein. The repertoire has just over 300,000 distinct CDR3 sequences, roughly nine tenths of them found once; the top ten carry about 0.07%. This entry comes from a study of CD8 T cells in Susac syndrome. CDR1 is MNHEY and CDR2 is SVGAGI in the germline V gene. The CDR3 runs 14 residues. With 4 bases clipped from V and 4 bases from J, the junction kept 4 bases outside the gene matches. Relapsing-remitting disease, either stable or active, was present in the treatment-naive patients who were the multiple sclerosis controls.

Sequences were obtained from CD4+ T cells from PBMCs. The receptor comes from a human donor with multiple sclerosis. The chain carries TRBV6-5 and TRBJ2-3; 8 nucleotides agree with TRBD2. CDR3 DNA: TGTGCCAGCAGTTTGCCCGGGGGGGCAGATACGCAGTATTTT. Translating it yields CASSLPGGADTQYF.